One and the same sample provided the 8 T cell receptor beta chains below, sequenced in a study of T cell repertoires in cytomegalovirus infection. TCRdb reprocessed the reads via MiXCR and lists one record per CDR3 protein. The sample lists about 890,000 distinct CDR3 sequences; approximately 30% were seen once. These receptors have no known antigen. The material sequenced was cultured CD8+ T cells from PBMCs, taken from culture after CMV antigen stimulation. The receptors derive from a human donor in good health (CMV status not recorded). Some clones in this sample may be carry-over from other donors' samples.

This clonotype was seen many times. The gene calls are TRBV7-3 and TRBJ2-2, with TRBD1 matching over 9 bases. The V segment lost 5 bases and the J segment 2 bases; nucleotides outside the gene matches: 9. The CDR3 is made up of 17 amino acids. Looked up from germline, CDR1 is SGHTA and CDR2 is FQGTGA. The CDR3 here is CASSPPHRGLNTGELFF. DNA of the CDR3: TGTGCCAGCAGCCCCCCCCACAGGGGGCTTAACACCGGGGAGCTGTTTTTT.

This clonotype appeared many times. The chain uses TRBV12-3 or TRBV12-4 and TRBJ2-1, with a tentative D call TRBD1 (7 bases). The CDR3 is made up of 14 amino acids. Trimming removed 4 bases from V and 8 bases from J, with 15 bases in between. CDR3 in DNA: TGTGCCAGCAGTTCCGGGGGACAGAACGATGAGCAGTTCTTC. This translates into CASSSGGQNDEQFF.

The chain couples TRBV13 to TRBJ2-1, with 7 positions matching TRBD1. This CDR3 comprises 14 residues. Germline V CDR1 and CDR2: PRHDT, FYEKMQ (reference sequence). The ends lost 5 bases at V and 5 bases at J; junction bases unmatched: 6. CDR3 in DNA: TGTGCCAGCAGCGCTCGGACAGGAGACAATGAGCAGTTCTTC. Its translation: CASSARTGDNEQFF.

On this clonotype: An end of the junction does not agree with germline; a read error may underlie this. V and J are TRBV27 and TRBJ1-5; tentatively, D is TRBD1 (6 bases). The germline V gene has CDR1 MNHEY and CDR2 SMNVEV (reference sequence). The CDR3 runs 15 residues. The CDR3 loop reads CVSSWYRASNQPQHF. The CDR3 DNA is TGTGTCAGCAGTTGGTACAGGGCCAGCAATCAGCCCCAGCATTTT.

The chain recombines TRBV5-6 with TRBJ2-3; weak D call: TRBD1 (5 bases). The CDR3 has 16 amino acids. Looked up from germline, CDR1 is SGHDT and CDR2 is YYEEEE. V shed 0 bases and J shed 3 bases, with 14 bases lying between them. CDR3 protein: CASSLDVVGATDTQYF. CDR3 sequence (DNA): TGTGCCAGCAGCTTGGACGTGGTAGGGGCGACAGATACGCAGTATTTT.

This clonotype was observed a few times. The rearrangement links TRBV4-1 to TRBJ2-1, with TRBD2 matching 7 bases. The J segment lost 1 base and the V segment lost 3 bases, leaving 15 bases of the junction unmatched. Germline V gene lookup returns CDR1 MGHRA and CDR2 YSYEKL. This CDR3 has 19 amino acids. CDR3 nucleotide sequence: TGCGCCAGCAGCCATCCAACCCCCGCTAGCGGTCTATCCTACAATGAGCAGTTCTTC. Translating it yields CASSHPTPASGLSYNEQFF.

This clonotype appeared a few times. The chain recombines TRBV4-2 with TRBJ2-1; 8 nucleotides agree with TRBD1. Germline CDR1 LGHNA, CDR2 YNFKEQ. CDR3 length: 15 amino acids. The junction had 3 bases not matched to a gene; V was cut back by 4 bases and J by 1 base. CDR3 in DNA: TGTGCCAGCAGCCGACACAGGGGGTCCTACAATGAGCAGTTCTTC. It translates to CASSRHRGSYNEQFF.

Many counts were recorded for this clonotype. One junction end does not reproduce the germline sequence, and a read error may be involved. This sequence joins TRBV12-3 or TRBV12-4 and TRBJ2-3; D gene unclear. This CDR3 region has 12 residues. CDR3 sequence reads: CASSLDTDTQYF. CDR3 DNA: TGTGCCAGCAGCTTAGATACAGATACGCAGTATTTT.